This note documents a single TCR beta chain sequence. The data originate from a study of shared clonotypes between healthy human individuals. Those who donated, Caucasian adults without exception, all lived in Nashville, Tennessee. The CDR3 runs to 14 residues. The ends were cut back, 1 base at V and 3 bases at J, with 9 bases in the middle. Germline values: CDR1 SGDLS, CDR2 YYNGEE. DNA input for the unsorted PBMC replicate PCRs was roughly 290 ng, approximately 30,000 T cell genomes. In the authors' methods: Filtering of immunoSEQ junctional sequences could not match full-length read filtering. Sequenced by immunoSEQ multiplex PCR; TCRdb stores in-frame clones only, minus some. The V and J calls and the clone size are those of that table, but D and trimming were determined from the DNA. The sample consists of about 490,000 clones, roughly 80% of them appearing once.

This receptor was taken from a woman aged 35 to 49 in good health. Some clones in this sample may be carry-over from other donors' samples. The chain carries TRBV9 and TRBJ2-3; D may be TRBD1 or TRBD2 (6 bases each). Specimen: PBMCs. CDR3 protein: CASSVRGQTDTQYF. DNA of the CDR3: TGTGCCAGCAGCGTACGGGGGCAAACAGATACGCAGTATTTT. The entire variable domain, with the rest obtained from reference TRBV9 and TRBJ2-3, is as follows: DSGVTQTPKHLITATGQRVTLRCSPRSGDLSVYWYQQSLDQGLQFLIQYYNGEERAKGNILERFSAQQFPDLHSELNLSSLELGDSALYFCASSVRGQTDTQYFGPGTRLTVL.